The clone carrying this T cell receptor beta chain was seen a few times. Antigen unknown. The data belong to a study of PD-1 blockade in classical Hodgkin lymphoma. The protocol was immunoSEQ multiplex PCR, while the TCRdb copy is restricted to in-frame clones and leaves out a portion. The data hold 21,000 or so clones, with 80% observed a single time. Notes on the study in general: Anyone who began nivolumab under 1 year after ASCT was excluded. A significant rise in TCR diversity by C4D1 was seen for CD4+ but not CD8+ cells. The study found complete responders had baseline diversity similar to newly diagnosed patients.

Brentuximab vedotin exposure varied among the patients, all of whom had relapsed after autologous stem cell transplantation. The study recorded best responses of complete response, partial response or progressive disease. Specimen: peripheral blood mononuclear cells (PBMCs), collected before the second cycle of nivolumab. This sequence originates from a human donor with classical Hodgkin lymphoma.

CDR3 amino acids: CASSEGWGLSYNEQFF. CDR3 in DNA: TGTGCCAGCAGTGAAGGGTGGGGACTCTCCTACAATGAGCAGTTCTTC. V usage is TRBV2 and J usage is TRBJ2-1; a possible D gene is TRBD2 (6 bases). The germline V gene has CDR1 SNHLY and CDR2 FYNNEI. This CDR3 has 16 residues. Trimming shortened V by 1 base and J by 0 bases, and 10 bases separated the two germline ends.